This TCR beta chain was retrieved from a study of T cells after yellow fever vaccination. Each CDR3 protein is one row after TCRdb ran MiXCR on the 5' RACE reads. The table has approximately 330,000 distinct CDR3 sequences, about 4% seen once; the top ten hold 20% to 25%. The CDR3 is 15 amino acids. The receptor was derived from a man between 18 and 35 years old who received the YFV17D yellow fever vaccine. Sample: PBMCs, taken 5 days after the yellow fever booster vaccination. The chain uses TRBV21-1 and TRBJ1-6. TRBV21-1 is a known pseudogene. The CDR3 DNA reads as TGTGCCAGCAGCAAAGGAGGAGAGCATAATTCACCCCTCCACTTT. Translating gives CASSKGGEHNSPLHF.